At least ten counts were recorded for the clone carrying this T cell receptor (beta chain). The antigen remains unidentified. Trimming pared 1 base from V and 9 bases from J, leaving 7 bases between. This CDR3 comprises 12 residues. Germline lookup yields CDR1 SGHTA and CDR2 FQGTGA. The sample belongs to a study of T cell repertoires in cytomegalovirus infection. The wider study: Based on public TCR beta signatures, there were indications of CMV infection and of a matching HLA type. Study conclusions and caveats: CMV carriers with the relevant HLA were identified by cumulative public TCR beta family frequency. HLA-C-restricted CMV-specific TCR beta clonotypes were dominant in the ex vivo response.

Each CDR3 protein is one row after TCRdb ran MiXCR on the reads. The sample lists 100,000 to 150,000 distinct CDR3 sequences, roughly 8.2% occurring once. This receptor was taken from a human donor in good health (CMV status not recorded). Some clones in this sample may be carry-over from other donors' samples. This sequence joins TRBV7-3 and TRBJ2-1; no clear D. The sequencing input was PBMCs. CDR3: CASSLSGGEQFF. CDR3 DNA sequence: TGTGCCAGCAGCTTAAGCGGTGGTGAGCAGTTCTTC.